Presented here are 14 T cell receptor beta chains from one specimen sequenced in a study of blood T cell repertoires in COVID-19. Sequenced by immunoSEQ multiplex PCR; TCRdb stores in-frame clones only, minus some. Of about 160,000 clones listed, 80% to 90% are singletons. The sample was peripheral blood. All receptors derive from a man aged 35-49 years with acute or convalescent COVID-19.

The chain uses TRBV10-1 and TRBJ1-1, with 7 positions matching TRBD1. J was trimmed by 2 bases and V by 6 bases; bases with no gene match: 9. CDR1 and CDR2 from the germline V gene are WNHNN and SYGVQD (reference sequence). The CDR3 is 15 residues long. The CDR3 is CASRNSYRGNTEAFF. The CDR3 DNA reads TGCGCCAGCAGAAACTCCTACAGGGGTAACACTGAAGCTTTCTTT.

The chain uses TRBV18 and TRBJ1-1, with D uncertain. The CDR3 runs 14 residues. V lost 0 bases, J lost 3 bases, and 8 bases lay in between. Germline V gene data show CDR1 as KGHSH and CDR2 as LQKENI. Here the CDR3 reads CASSPPGRDTEAFF. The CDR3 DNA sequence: TGTGCCAGCTCACCACCAGGGAGGGACACTGAAGCTTTCTTT.

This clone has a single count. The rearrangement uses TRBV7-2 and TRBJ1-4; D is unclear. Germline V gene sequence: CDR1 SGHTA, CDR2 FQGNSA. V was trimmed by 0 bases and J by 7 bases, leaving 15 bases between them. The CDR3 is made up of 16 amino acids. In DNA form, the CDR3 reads TGTGCCAGCAGCTTAGCGCCCAGCGGATGGGGTGAAAAACTGTTTTTT. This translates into CASSLAPSGWGEKLFF.

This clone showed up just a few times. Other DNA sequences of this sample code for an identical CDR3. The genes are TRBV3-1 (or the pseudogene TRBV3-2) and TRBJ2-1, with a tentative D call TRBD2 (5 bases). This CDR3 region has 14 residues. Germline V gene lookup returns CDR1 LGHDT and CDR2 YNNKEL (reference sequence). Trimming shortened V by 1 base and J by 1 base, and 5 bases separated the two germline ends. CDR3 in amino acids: CASSQAGSYNEQFF. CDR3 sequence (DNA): TGTGCCAGCAGCCAAGCGGGATCCTACAATGAGCAGTTCTTC.

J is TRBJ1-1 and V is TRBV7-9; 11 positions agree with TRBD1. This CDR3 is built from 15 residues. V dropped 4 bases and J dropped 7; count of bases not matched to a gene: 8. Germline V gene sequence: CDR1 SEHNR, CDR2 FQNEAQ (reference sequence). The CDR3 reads CASSYGTGGVGEAFF. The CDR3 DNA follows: TGTGCCAGCAGCTACGGGACAGGGGGAGTTGGTGAAGCTTTCTTT.

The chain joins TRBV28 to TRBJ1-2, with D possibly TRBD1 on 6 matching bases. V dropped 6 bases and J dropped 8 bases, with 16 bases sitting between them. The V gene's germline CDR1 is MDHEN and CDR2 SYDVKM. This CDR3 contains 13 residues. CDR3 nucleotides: TGTGCCAGCAGCCCCGGGACAATTAAGGGCTACACCTTC. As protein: CASSPGTIKGYTF.

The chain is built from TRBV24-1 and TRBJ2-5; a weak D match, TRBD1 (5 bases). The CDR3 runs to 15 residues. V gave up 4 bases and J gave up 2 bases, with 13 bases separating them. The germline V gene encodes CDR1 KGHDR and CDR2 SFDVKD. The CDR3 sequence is CATSDSRQLQETQYF. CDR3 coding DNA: TGTGCCACCAGTGACTCTCGACAGTTACAAGAGACCCAGTACTTC.

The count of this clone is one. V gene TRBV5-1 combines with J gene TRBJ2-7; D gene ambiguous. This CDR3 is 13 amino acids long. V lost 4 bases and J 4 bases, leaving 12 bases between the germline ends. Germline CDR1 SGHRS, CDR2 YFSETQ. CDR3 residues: CASSLRSPYEQYF. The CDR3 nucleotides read TGCGCCAGCAGCCTGCGGTCCCCGTACGAGCAGTACTTC.

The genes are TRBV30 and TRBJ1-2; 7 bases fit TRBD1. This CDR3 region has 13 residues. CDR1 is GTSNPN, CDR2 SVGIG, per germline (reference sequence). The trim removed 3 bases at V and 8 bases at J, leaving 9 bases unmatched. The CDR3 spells CAWRDDRAGGYTF. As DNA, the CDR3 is TGTGCCTGGAGAGACGACAGGGCGGGCGGCTACACCTTC.

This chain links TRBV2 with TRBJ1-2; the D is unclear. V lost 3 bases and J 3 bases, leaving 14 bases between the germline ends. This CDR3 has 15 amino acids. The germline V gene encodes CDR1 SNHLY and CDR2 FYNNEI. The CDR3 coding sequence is TGTGCCAGCAGTGACGGAGAGATCACACACTATGGCTACACCTTC. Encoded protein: CASSDGEITHYGYTF.

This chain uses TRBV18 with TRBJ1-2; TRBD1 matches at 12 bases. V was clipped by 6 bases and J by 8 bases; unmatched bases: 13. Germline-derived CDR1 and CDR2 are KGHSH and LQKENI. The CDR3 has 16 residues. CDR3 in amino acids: CASSPTTGTGGAGYTF. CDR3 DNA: TGTGCCAGCTCGCCTACGACTGGGACAGGGGGCGCCGGCTACACCTTC.

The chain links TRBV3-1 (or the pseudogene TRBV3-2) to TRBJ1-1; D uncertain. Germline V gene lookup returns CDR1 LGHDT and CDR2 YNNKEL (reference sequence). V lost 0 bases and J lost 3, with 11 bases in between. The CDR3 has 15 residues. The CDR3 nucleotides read TGTGCCAGCAGCCAAGAAAGAGGGTGGGACACTGAAGCTTTCTTT. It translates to CASSQERGWDTEAFF.

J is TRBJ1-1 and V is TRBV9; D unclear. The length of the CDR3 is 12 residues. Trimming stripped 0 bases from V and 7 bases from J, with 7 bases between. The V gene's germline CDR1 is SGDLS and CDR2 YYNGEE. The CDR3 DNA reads TGTGCCAGCAGCGTAGTCGAGGGTGAAGCTTTCTTT. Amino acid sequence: CASSVVEGEAFF.

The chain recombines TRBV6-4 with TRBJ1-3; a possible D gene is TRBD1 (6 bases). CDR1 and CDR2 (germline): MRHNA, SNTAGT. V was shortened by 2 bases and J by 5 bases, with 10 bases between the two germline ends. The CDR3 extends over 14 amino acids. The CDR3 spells CASSDEGDRNTIYF. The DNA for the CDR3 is TGTGCCAGCAGTGACGAGGGGGACAGAAACACCATATATTTT.